This TCR beta chain was sequenced in a study of shared clonotypes between healthy human individuals (TCRdb year 2020). Background on the whole study: A few men and a couple of women, aged 18 to 49 years, made up the cohort. For each donor, three plates each were used for CD4 naive and CD4 memory, two plates were used for CD8 naive, and one plate was used for CD8 memory. To estimate repertoire size and how much clonotype sharing occurs between individuals, the study deeply sequenced the blood TCR repertoires of several healthy adults. To increase sequencing depth and limit assay-specific biases, different laboratories used diverse techniques to prepare libraries and sequence TCR repertoires. Each donor's leukapheresis produced roughly between roughly 0.85 and 9 billion PBMCs.

The donors were healthy, HIV-negative adults who had no recently reported acute infections or vaccinations. Every donor was a Caucasian adult living in Nashville, Tennessee, USA. CD4+ T cells were enriched by magnetic negative selection, after which naive cells were positively selected on CD45RA and the negative fraction was taken as the memory subset. Blood was collected by leukapheresis, and PBMCs were isolated by Ficoll-Histopaque density gradient centrifugation and then cryopreserved in liquid nitrogen vapor phase. Analytical flow cytometry was used to check the purity and quantity of every magnetically sorted T cell population. Each sorted fraction had its genomic DNA isolated and then quantified by UV absorbance on a Nanodrop 2000c. A remark on this clone: Its antigen is still unknown. Per-base qualities were not stored, and no clone one base away is much larger.

Using the deep immunoSEQ assay, multiplex PCR amplified TCR CDR3 regions from genomic DNA. For each cell subset, the extracted genomic DNA was distributed evenly across all wells of several immunoSEQ 96-well plates, and each plate served as one replicate. Each replicate PCR for sorted subsets received roughly 0.2 ug genomic DNA, equal to about 30,000 T cell genomes. Purified libraries were quantified with a Qubit 3.0 fluorometer, sized on a Bioanalyzer 2100, and re-quantified with the KAPA Library Quantification kit. Every immunoSEQ 96-well plate was sequenced on a dedicated single-read 150-cycle Illumina NextSeq 550 flow cell. Per the authors' processing: The immunoSEQ output contained only junctional sequences without quality scores, so filtering could not match that applied to full-length reads. To assign V/J genes and CDR3, sequences were annotated using PyIR, a Python wrapper for IgBLAST v1.9, with IMGT germline references. Any read was removed if the V/J assignment was weak (E-value above 1e-6), the CDR3 was missing, or the read contained stop codons, out-of-frame junctions, or ambiguous translated residues. V3J clonotypes were defined by identical inferred V gene, J gene, and CDR3 amino acid sequence. To compute the percentage overlap between repertoires, the number of shared unique clonotypes was divided by the size of the smaller repertoire. Repertoire richness was assessed with RTK rarefaction, the Chao1 estimator, and Recon v2.1 estimates of unobserved clonotypes. Generation probabilities for all TCRbeta clonotypes obtained by the gDNA method from a few donors were computed using OLGA. The table comes from immuneACCESS by way of TCRdb, which keeps in-frame sequences with V and J called. Part of the clones is missing from these tables; in studies checked, under half for an unresolved V gene and the rest for unknown reasons. That table furnishes V, J and clone size, whereas the DNA furnished D and trimming. This sample lists 950,000 to 1,300,000 clones; around 74% were detected once. The ten largest clones represent about 1.5% of the sample.

Here is what the overall study found, with its caveats: Naive subsets generally had larger estimated clonotype richness than memory subsets did. Pairwise subsampling indicated that sequencing depth was expected to affect the degree of clonotype sharing among donors. Sharing across a few donors was observed for approximately 5% of naive CD4, over 3% of naive CD8, 2.3% of memory CD4, and approximately 0.41% of memory CD8 clonotypes. Higher generation probabilities were observed for clonotypes shared by all four sorted-subset donors than for non-shared clonotypes. Incomplete sequencing was indicated by rarefaction of sorted-subset datasets, despite the large sequencing depth. Because the study included a small number of donors, the genetic and exposure-history diversity represented was limited. Sampling was limited to blood, and TCR repertoires in tissue likely differ from TCR repertoires in blood.

The CDR3 runs 11 amino acids, cysteine and phenylalanine included. The DNA shown is the 33-base CDR3, in frame from base 1. V loses 0 bases, J loses 7 bases, and the germline ends lie 4 bases apart. Via the germline V gene, CDR1 is MNHNS and CDR2 SASEGT. This clonotype was obtained from a man in his late teens or twenties in good health. The source material was memory CD4+ T cells sorted from blood. Per the publication, the cell subset or site label means: CD45RA-negative fraction. This chain joins TRBV6-1 to TRBJ2-7; the D gene remains uncertain. The DNA sequence is as follows: TGTGCCAGCAGTGAAGCGGGGGAGCAGTACTTC. This gives the protein CASSEAGEQYF.